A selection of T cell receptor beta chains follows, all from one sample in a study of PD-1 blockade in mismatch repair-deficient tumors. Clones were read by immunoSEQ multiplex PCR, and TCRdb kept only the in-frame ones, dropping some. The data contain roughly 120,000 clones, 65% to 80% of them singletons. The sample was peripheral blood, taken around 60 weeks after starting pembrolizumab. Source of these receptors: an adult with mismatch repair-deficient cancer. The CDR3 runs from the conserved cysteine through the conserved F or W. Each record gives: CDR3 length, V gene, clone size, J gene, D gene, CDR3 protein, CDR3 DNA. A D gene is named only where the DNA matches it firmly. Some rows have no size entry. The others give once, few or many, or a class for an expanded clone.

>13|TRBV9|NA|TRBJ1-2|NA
CASSVGQTHGYTF
TGTGCCAGCAGCGTCGGTCAGACCCATGGCTACACCTTC
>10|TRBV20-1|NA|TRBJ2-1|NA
CSASRNEQFF
TGCAGTGCCAGTAGGAATGAGCAGTTCTTC
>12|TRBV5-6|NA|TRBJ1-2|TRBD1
CASSFDRDGYTF
TGTGCCAGCAGCTTCGACAGGGATGGCTACACCTTC
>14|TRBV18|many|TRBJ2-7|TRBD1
CASSRGPNLYEQYF
TGTGCCAGTTCGAGGGGGCCTAATCTCTACGAGCAGTACTTC
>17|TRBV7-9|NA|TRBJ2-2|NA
CASSQNVQGTNTGELFF
TGTGCCAGCAGTCAAAACGTTCAGGGGACCAACACCGGGGAGCTGTTTTTT
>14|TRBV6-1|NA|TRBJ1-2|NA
CASNIRLVQGGYTF
TGTGCCAGCAATATCCGCTTAGTGCAAGGCGGCTACACCTTC
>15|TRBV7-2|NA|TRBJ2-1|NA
CASSLVWGARNEQFF
TGTGCCAGCAGCTTAGTTTGGGGCGCTAGGAATGAGCAGTTCTTC
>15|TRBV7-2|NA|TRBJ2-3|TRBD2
CASSSLAGSRDTQYF
TGTGCCAGCAGCTCCTTAGCGGGAAGCAGGGATACGCAGTATTTT
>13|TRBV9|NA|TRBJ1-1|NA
CASSGGLQPAAFF
TGTGCCAGCAGCGGCGGGCTCCAACCCGCGGCTTTCTTT
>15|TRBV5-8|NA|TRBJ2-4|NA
CASSLRQLAKNIQYF
TGTGCCAGCAGCTTGCGACAGCTAGCCAAAAACATTCAGTACTTC
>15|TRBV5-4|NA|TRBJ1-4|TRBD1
CASSKDRATNEKLFF
TGTGCCAGCAGCAAAGACAGGGCTACTAATGAAAAACTGTTTTTT
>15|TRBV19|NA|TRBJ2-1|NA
CASSMFGSAYNEQFF
TGTGCCAGTAGTATGTTCGGAAGCGCCTACAATGAGCAGTTCTTC